This section outlines one TCR beta chain sequence together with its context. The antigen is unknown. This record belongs to a study of T cell repertoires in cytomegalovirus infection. About the research overall: Shared public TCR beta signatures pointed to both CMV infection and a matching HLA type.

V lost 2 bases and J lost 0, with 11 bases in between. CDR3 length equals 15 residues. Germline CDR1 reads MNHNY; CDR2 reads SVGAGI (reference sequence). Study-wide points: The ex vivo response was dominated by HLA-C-restricted CMV-specific TCR beta clonotypes. Cumulated frequencies of public TCR beta families served to identify carriers of CMV plus the relevant HLA.

TCRdb re-called the reads with MiXCR, one entry per CDR3 protein. Of 740,000 or so distinct CDR3 sequences in the sample, roughly 36% were seen once. This TCR came from a human donor in good health (CMV status not recorded). Some clones in this sample may be carry-over from other donors' samples. Material for sequencing was PBMCs. The V and J genes are TRBV6-6 and TRBJ2-7, with a possible D match to TRBD2 (5 bases). The CDR3 is CASSYRSGNSYEQYF. Written as DNA, the CDR3 is TGTGCCAGCAGTTACCGGTCCGGGAACTCCTACGAGCAGTACTTC.